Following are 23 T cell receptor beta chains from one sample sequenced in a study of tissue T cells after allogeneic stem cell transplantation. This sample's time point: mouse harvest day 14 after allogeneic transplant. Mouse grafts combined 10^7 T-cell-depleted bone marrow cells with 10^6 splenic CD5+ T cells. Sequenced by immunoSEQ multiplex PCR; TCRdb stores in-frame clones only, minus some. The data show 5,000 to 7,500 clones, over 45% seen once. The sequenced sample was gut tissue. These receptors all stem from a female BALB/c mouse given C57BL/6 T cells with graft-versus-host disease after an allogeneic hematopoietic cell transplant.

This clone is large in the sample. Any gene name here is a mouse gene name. CDR3 DNA (partial): TGTGCCAGCAGCTCACGGACAATTTCCAACGAAAGATTATTT. Translation: CASSSRTISNERLF. The whole CDR3 protein reads CASSSRTISNERLFF. The rearrangement links TRBV5 to TRBJ1-4; D perhaps matches TRBD1 (5 bases). Read data end 1 residue before the CDR3 end; the end is taken from the germline J gene. The germline gives CDR1 LGHNA, CDR2 YNLKQL (reference sequence). The CDR3 extends over 15 amino acids. V gave up 5 bases and J gave up 0 bases, with 10 bases separating them.

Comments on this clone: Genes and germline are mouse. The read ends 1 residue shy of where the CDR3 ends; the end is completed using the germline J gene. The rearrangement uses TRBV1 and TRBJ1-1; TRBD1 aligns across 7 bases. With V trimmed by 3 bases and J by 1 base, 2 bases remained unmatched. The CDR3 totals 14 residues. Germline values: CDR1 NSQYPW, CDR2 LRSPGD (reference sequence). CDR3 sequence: CTCSARDRNTEVFF. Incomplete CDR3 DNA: TGCACCTGCAGTGCTCGGGACAGAAACACAGAAGTCTTC.

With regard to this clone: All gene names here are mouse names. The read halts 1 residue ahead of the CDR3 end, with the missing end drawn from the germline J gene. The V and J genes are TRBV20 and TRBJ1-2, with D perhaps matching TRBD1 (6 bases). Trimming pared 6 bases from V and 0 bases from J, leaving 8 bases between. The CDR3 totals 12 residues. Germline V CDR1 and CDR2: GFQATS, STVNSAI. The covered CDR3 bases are TGTGGTGCCGGGACAACAAACTCCGACTACACC. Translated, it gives CGAGTTNSDYT. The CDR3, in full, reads CGAGTTNSDYTF.

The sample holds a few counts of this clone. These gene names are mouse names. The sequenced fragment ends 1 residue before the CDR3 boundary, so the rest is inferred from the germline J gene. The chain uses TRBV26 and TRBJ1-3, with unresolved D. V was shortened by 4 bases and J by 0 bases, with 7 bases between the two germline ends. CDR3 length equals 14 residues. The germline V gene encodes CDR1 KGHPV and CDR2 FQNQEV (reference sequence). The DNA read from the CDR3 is TGTGCCAGCAGTCGCACAGATTCTGGAAATACGCTCTAT. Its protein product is CASSRTDSGNTLY. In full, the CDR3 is CASSRTDSGNTLYF.

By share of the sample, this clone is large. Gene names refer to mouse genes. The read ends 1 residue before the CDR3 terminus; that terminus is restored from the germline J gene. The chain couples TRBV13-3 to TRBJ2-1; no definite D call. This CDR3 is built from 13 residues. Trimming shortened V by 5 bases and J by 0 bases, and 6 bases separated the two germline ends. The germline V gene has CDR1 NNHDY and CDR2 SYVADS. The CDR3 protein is CASSPGNYAEQFF. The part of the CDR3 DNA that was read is TGTGCCAGCAGCCCGGGTAACTATGCTGAGCAGTTC.

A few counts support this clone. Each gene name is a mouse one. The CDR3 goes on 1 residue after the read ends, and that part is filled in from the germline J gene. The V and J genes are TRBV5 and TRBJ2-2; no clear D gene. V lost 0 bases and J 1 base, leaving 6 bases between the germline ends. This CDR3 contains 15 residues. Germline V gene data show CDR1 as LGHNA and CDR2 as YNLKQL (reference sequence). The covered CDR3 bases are TGTGCCAGCAGCCAAGAACGGAGAAACACCGGGCAGCTCTAC. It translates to CASSQERRNTGQLY. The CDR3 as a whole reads CASSQERRNTGQLYF.

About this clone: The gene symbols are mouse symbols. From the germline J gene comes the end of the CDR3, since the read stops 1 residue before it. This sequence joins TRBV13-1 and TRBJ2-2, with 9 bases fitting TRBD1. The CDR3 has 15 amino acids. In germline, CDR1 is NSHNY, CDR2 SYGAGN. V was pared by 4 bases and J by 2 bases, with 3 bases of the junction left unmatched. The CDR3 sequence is CASSRDRENTGQLYF. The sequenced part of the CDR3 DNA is TGTGCCAGCAGTCGGGACAGGGAGAACACCGGGCAGCTCTAC.

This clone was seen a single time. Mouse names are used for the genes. CDR3 residues: CASSLGVQNTLYF. The DNA read from the CDR3 is TGTGCCAGCAGTCTGGGGGTCCAAAACACCTTGTAC. The V gene is TRBV26, the J gene TRBJ2-4; D is unclear. Sequencing ends 1 residue short of the CDR3 end; the germline J gene provides the rest. The CDR3 runs to 13 residues. CDR1 and CDR2 (germline): KGHPV, FQNQEV (reference sequence). V was clipped by 2 bases and J by 3 bases, with 6 bases between them. The whole variable domain, remainder taken from reference TRBV26 and TRBJ2-4, is NSKVIQTPRYLVKGQGQKAKMRCIPEKGHPVVFWYQQNKNNEFKFLINFQNQEVLQQIDMTEKRFSAECPSNSPCSLEIQSSEAGDSALYLCASSLGVQNTLYFGAGTRLSVL.

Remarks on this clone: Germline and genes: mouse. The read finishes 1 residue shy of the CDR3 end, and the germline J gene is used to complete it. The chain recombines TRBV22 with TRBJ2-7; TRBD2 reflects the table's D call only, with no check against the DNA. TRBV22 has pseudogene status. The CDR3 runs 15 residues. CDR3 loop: CASSQTGGNSYEQYF. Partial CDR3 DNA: TGTGCCAGCAGTCAGACTGGGGGGAACTCCTATGAACAGTAC.

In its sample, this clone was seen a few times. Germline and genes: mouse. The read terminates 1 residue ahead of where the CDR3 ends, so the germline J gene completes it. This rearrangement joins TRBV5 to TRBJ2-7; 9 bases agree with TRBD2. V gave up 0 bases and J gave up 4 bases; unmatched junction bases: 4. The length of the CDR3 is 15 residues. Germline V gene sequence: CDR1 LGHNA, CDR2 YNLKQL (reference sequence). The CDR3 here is CASSQDWGGGYEQYF. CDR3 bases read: TGTGCCAGCAGCCAAGATTGGGGGGGCGGGTATGAACAGTAC.

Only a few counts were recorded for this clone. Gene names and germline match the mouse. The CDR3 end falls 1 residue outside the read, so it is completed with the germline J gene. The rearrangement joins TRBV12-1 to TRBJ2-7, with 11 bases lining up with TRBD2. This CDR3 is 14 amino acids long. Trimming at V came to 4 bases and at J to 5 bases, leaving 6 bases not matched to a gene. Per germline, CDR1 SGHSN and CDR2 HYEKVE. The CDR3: CASSLTGGAHEQYF. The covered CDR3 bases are TGTGCCAGCTCCCTTACTGGGGGGGCGCATGAACAGTAC.

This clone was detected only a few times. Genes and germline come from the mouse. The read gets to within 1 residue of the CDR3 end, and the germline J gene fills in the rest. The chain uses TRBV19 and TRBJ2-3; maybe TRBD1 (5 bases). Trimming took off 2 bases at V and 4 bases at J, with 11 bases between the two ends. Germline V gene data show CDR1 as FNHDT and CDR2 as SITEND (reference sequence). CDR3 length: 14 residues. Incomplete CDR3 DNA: TGTGCCAGCAGTATTACACAGGCTCCAGAAACGCTGTAT. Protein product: CASSITQAPETLY. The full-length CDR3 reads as CASSITQAPETLYF.

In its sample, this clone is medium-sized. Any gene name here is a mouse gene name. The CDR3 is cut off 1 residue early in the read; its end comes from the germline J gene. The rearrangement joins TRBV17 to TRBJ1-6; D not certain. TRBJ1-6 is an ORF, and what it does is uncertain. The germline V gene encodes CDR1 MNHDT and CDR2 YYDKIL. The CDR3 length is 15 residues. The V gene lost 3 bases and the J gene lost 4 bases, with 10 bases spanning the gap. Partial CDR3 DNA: TGTGCTAGCAGTAGTGGCCTGGGATATAATTCGCCCCTCTAC. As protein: CASSSGLGYNSPLY. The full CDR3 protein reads CASSSGLGYNSPLYF.

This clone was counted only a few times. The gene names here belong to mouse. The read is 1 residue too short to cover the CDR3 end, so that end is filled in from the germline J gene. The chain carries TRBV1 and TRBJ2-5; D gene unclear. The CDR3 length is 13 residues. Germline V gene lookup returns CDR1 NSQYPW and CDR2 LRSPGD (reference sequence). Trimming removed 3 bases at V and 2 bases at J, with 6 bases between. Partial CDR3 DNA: TGCACCTGCAGTGCTCACAGCCAAGACACCCAGTAC. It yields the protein CTCSAHSQDTQY. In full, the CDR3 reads CTCSAHSQDTQYF.

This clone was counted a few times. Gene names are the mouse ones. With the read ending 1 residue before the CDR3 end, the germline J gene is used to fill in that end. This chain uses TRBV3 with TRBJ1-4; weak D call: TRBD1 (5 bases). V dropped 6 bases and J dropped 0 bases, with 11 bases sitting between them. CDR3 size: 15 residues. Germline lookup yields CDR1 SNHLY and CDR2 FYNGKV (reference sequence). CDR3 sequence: CASSRTLISNERLFF. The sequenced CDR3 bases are TGTGCCAGCAGTCGGACATTAATTTCCAACGAAAGATTATTT. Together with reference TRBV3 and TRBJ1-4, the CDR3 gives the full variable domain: GPKVLQIPSHQIIDMGQMVTLNCDPVSNHLYFYWYKQILGQQMEFLVNFYNGKVMEKSKLFKDQFSVERPDGSYFTLKIQPTALEDSAVYFCASSRTLISNERLFFGHGTKLSVL.

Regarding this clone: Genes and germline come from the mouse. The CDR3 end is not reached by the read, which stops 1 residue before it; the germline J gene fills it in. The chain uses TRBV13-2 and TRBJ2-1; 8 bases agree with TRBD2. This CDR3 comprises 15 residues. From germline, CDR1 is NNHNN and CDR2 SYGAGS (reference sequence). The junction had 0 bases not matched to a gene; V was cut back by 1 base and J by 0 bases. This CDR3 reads CASGDTGGNYAEQFF. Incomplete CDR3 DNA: TGTGCCAGCGGTGATACTGGGGGTAACTATGCTGAGCAGTTC.

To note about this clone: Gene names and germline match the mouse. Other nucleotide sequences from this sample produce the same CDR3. CDR3 in amino acids: CASSLQANTEVFF. The CDR3 bases that were read are TGTGCCAGCAGTCTCCAGGCAAACACAGAAGTCTTC. The gene calls are TRBV26 and TRBJ1-1, with D unresolved. The read finishes 1 residue shy of the CDR3 end, and the germline J gene is used to complete it. The V end lost 3 bases, the J end lost 0 bases, and 5 bases lay between the germline ends. Per germline, CDR1 KGHPV and CDR2 FQNQEV (reference sequence). This CDR3 is 13 amino acids long.

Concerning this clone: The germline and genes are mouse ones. The CDR3 DNA, read in part, is TGTGCCAGCAGTTTCGGGGGCCTCCTCACCGGGCAGCTCTAC. Its protein is CASSFGGLLTGQLY. The full CDR3 reads CASSFGGLLTGQLYF. The V gene is TRBV15, the J gene TRBJ2-2; TRBD1 or TRBD2 may be the D gene (6 bases each). The CDR3 is cut off 1 residue early in the read; its end comes from the germline J gene. The V gene's germline CDR1 is SGHND and CDR2 FRSKSL. V gave up 3 bases and J gave up 4 bases, with 12 bases separating them. The CDR3 consists of 15 residues.

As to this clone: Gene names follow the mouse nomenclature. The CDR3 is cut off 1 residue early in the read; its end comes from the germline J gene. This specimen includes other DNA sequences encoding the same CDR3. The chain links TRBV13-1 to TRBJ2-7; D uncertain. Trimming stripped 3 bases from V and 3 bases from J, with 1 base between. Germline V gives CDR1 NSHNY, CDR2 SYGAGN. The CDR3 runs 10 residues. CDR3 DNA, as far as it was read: TGTGCCAGCAGTGGCTATGAACAGTAC. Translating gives CASSGYEQY. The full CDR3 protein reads CASSGYEQYF.

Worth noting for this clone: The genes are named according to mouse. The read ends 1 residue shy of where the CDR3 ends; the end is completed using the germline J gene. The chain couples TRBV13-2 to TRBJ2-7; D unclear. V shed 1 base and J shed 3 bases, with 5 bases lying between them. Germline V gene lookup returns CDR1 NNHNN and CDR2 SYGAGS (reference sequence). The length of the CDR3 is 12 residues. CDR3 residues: CASGDHNYEQYF. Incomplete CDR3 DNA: TGTGCCAGCGGTGATCACAACTATGAACAGTAC.

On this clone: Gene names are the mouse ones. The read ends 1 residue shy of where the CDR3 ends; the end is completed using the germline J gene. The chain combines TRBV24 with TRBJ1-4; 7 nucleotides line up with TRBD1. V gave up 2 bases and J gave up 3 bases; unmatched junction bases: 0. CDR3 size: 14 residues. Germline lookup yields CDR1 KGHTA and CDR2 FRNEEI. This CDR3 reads CASSLGTANERLFF. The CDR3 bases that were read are TGTGCCAGCAGTCTGGGGACAGCCAACGAAAGATTATTT.

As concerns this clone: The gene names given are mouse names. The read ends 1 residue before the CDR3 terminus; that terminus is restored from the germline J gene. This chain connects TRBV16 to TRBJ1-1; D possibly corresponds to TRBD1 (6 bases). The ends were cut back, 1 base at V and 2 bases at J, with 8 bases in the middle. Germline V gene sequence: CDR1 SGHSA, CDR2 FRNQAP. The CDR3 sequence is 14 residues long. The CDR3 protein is CASSLGGGNTEVFF. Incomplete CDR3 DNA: TGTGCAAGCAGCTTAGGGGGGGGCAACACAGAAGTCTTC.

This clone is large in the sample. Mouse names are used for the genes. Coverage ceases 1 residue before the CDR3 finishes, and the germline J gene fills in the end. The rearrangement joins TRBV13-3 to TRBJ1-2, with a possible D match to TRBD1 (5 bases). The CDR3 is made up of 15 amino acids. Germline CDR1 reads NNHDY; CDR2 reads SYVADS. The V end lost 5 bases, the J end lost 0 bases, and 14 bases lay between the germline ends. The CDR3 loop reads CASSLGTDANSDYTF. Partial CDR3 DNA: TGTGCCAGCAGCCTAGGGACCGATGCAAACTCCGACTACACC.